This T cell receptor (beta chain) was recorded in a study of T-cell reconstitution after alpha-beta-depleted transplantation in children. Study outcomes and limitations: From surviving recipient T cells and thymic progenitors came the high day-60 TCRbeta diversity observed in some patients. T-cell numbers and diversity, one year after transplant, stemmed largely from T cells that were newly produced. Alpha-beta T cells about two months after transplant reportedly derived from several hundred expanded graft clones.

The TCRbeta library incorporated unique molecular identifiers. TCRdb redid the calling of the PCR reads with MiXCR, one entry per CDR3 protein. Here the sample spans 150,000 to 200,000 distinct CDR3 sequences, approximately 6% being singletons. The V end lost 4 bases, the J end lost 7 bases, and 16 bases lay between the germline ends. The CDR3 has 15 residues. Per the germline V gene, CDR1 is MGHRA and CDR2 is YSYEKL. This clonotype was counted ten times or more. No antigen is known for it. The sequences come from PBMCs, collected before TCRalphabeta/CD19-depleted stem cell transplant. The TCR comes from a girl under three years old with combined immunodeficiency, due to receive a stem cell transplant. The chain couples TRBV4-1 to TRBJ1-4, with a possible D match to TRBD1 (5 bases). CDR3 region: CASSPLGTRGEKLFF. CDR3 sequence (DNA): TGCGCCAGCAGCCCACTCGGGACTCGAGGTGAAAAACTGTTTTTT.